This TCR beta chain was recorded in a study of cytomegalovirus exposure and HLA in healthy donors. Libraries were prepared by immunoSEQ multiplex PCR; TCRdb keeps only in-frame clonotypes and omits some of them. The repertoire holds about 240,000 clones, with approximately 83% as singletons. About this clone: Antigen unknown.

There are 13 residues in the CDR3. In germline, CDR1 is ENHRY, CDR2 SYGVKD. Trimming pared 4 bases from V and 9 bases from J, leaving 15 bases between. While the first cohort had 650 to 850 subjects, the donors belonged to the separate validation cohort of over a hundred subjects. Study-wide findings and caveats: Reportedly, cytomegalovirus status was diagnosed with high sensitivity and specificity. About 150 TCR beta chains were listed as cytomegalovirus-associated. A few of the chains that were CMV-associated were confirmed in vitro to be specific for CMV antigens.

The receptor was isolated from a woman under 40 in good health and CMV-seropositive. This chain links TRBV10-3 with TRBJ1-1, with D possibly TRBD1 on 6 matching bases. Sequenced sample: PBMCs. CDR3 DNA sequence: TGTGCCATCAGTGGGCGACTCAGGGGAAAAGCTTTCTTT. It yields the protein CAISGRLRGKAFF.